The 25 T cell receptor beta chains listed next were all sequenced from one sample in a study of graft-versus-host responses after intestinal transplantation. No antigen has been assigned to these receptors. Only in-frame clones appear in the TCRdb table, and some are missing; sequencing was by immunoSEQ multiplex PCR. The data show about 130,000 clones, around 90% seen once. Sample: unstimulated CD4+ T cells sorted from spleen or lymph node cells, taken before intestinal transplant. The source is a human donor who received an intestinal transplant.

A note on this clone: The sample has other DNA sequences that encode this CDR3 too. The chain combines TRBV9 with TRBJ2-5; 10 bases agree with TRBD2. J gave up 1 base and V 0 bases, and 0 bases lay outside the gene matches. CDR3 length: 15 residues. Germline CDR1 and CDR2: SGDLS and YYNGEE. This chain's CDR3 is CASSVGTSGQETQYF. CDR3 DNA: TGTGCCAGCAGCGTAGGGACTAGCGGCCAAGAGACCCAGTACTTC.

J is TRBJ2-7 and V is TRBV9, with D unresolved. Germline values: CDR1 SGDLS, CDR2 YYNGEE. The V end lost 0 bases, the J end lost 1 base, and 11 bases lay between the germline ends. The CDR3 has 15 residues. Written as DNA, the CDR3 is TGTGCCAGCAGCGTAGATCTCTCATTTTCCTACGAGCAGTACTTC. Translating it yields CASSVDLSFSYEQYF.

The gene calls are TRBV4-2 and TRBJ1-5, with 7 bases identical to TRBD1. J lost 5 bases, V lost 3 bases, and 7 bases had no gene match. The CDR3 is 15 amino acids. Looked up from germline, CDR1 is LGHNA and CDR2 is YNFKEQ. CDR3 region: CASSQRQGAYQPQHF. The DNA for the CDR3 is TGTGCCAGCAGCCAGAGACAGGGAGCCTATCAGCCCCAGCATTTT.

The V and J genes are TRBV19 and TRBJ2-7; unclear D gene. Germline V gene data show CDR1 as LNHDA and CDR2 as SQIVND (reference sequence). V was pared by 1 base and J by 3 bases, with 13 bases between. The CDR3 consists of 15 residues. The CDR3 region has the DNA TGTGCCAGTAGTATAGGTGACTCCGGACGCTACGAGCAGTACTTC. It translates to CASSIGDSGRYEQYF.

The chain joins TRBV10-3 to TRBJ2-5; TRBD2 aligns across 7 bases. Germline V gene data show CDR1 as ENHRY and CDR2 as SYGVKD. With V trimmed by 1 base and J by 4 bases, 9 bases remained unmatched. CDR3 size: 16 residues. CDR3 DNA sequence: TGTGCCATCAGTGAGTGGGCTAGCGGAAGGGGAGAGACCCAGTACTTC. Translating it yields CAISEWASGRGETQYF.

DNA of the CDR3: TGCGCCAGCAGTGACGGGAACTCCTACAATGAGCAGTTCTTC. Residues: CASSDGNSYNEQFF. This rearrangement joins TRBV10-2 to TRBJ2-1; D possibly corresponds to TRBD2 (5 bases). Trimming pared 3 bases from V and 0 bases from J, leaving 6 bases between. CDR3 size: 14 residues. Germline V gene lookup returns CDR1 WSHSY and CDR2 SAAADI.

This clone was recorded a few times. The rearrangement joins TRBV7-8 to TRBJ2-7, with TRBD1 identical over 8 bases. The V gene end was trimmed by 5 bases and the J gene end by 2 bases; junction bases not matched to a gene: 8. Germline CDR1 reads SGHVS; CDR2 reads FQNEAQ. The CDR3 extends over 15 amino acids. The CDR3 reads CASSPLTGVAYEQYF. The CDR3 coding sequence is TGTGCCAGCAGCCCCTTGACAGGGGTGGCCTACGAGCAGTACTTC.

This chain connects TRBV9 to TRBJ2-7, with TRBD2 matching 14 bases. The J segment lost 7 bases and the V segment lost 4 bases, leaving 16 bases of the junction unmatched. CDR1 and CDR2 from the germline V gene are SGDLS and YYNGEE. CDR3 length: 18 amino acids. CDR3 sequence reads: CASSPGTSGSRGALEQYF. The CDR3 DNA sequence: TGTGCCAGCAGCCCCGGGACTAGCGGGAGTCGTGGGGCGTTGGAGCAGTACTTC.

This chain joins TRBV10-1 and TRBJ2-3; the D gene is possibly TRBD2 (5 bases). The CDR3 consists of 15 residues. V lost 0 bases, J lost 2 bases, and 9 bases lay in between. In germline, CDR1 is WNHNN, CDR2 SYGVQD (reference sequence). The CDR3 here is CASSESLAPTDTQYF. CDR3 DNA: TGCGCCAGCAGTGAGTCGCTAGCCCCCACAGATACGCAGTATTTT.

The J gene is TRBJ2-7, the V gene TRBV28; D call uncertain. V shed 8 bases and J shed 5 bases, with 16 bases lying between them. The CDR3 has 13 residues. Per germline, CDR1 MDHEN and CDR2 SYDVKM. The CDR3: CASLSPTEDEQYF. The CDR3 DNA follows: TGTGCCAGCTTATCGCCTACAGAGGACGAGCAGTACTTC.

The rearrangement uses TRBV19 and TRBJ2-5; D remains ambiguous. Trimming removed 6 bases from V and 1 base from J, with 9 bases in between. Germline V lookup: CDR1 LNHDA, CDR2 SQIVND (reference sequence). The CDR3 length is 13 residues. The CDR3 here is CASSTYFQETQYF. CDR3 in DNA: TGTGCCAGTAGCACCTATTTCCAAGAGACCCAGTACTTC.

The chain joins TRBV9 to TRBJ2-1; 7 bases agree with TRBD2. The germline V gene has CDR1 SGDLS and CDR2 YYNGEE. The CDR3 loop spans 15 amino acids. The junction had 2 bases not matched to a gene; V was cut back by 0 bases and J by 2 bases. The CDR3 is CASSVAGRPYNEQFF. The CDR3 bases are TGTGCCAGCAGCGTAGCCGGGAGGCCCTACAATGAGCAGTTCTTC.

J is TRBJ2-5 and V is TRBV6-1, with TRBD1 matching over 9 bases. Near its end, the DNA agrees better with TRBJ2-7, so the J call may be wrong. Germline CDR1 is MNHNS and CDR2 is SASEGT. This CDR3 is built from 13 residues. The CDR3 is CASSLGQGFEQYF. In nucleotides, the CDR3 is TGTGCCAGCAGTCTGGGACAGGGATTCGAGCAGTACTTC.

In its sample, this clone was seen once. The chain links TRBV28 to TRBJ1-1; D is unclear. The V end was cut by 3 bases, the J end by 1 base, with 12 bases between. Germline CDR1 and CDR2: MDHEN and SYDVKM. The CDR3 is 15 amino acids. The CDR3 here is CASSFAGVSNTEAFF. CDR3 nucleotides: TGTGCCAGCAGTTTTGCGGGCGTCTCGAACACTGAAGCTTTCTTT.

The chain carries TRBV19 and TRBJ1-1, with D uncertain. This CDR3 has 16 amino acids. The germline CDR1 and CDR2 sequences are LNHDA and SQIVND (reference sequence). The ends were cut back, 0 bases at V and 4 bases at J, with 15 bases in the middle. CDR3 nucleotides: TGTGCCAGTAGTATAGATATTCGGGCAAAGGGCACTGAAGCTTTCTTT. It translates to CASSIDIRAKGTEAFF.

Of note for this clone: Other nucleotide sequences in the sample specify the same CDR3. The chain links TRBV19 to TRBJ1-1; 7 bases match TRBD1. V lost 9 bases, J lost 1 base, and 8 bases stayed unmatched. The germline CDR1 and CDR2 sequences are LNHDA and SQIVND (reference sequence). The CDR3 loop spans 14 amino acids. The CDR3 sequence is CASNSGTANTEAFF. The CDR3 nucleotides read TGTGCCAGCAATTCCGGGACAGCGAACACTGAAGCTTTCTTT.

This chain uses TRBV30 with TRBJ2-7; TRBD1 aligns across 12 bases. V lost 0 bases, J lost 6 bases, and 18 bases stayed unmatched. Germline values: CDR1 GTSNPN, CDR2 SVGIG (reference sequence). CDR3 length equals 19 residues. This chain's CDR3 is CAWSVRGQGALLAVSEQYF. The DNA for the CDR3 is TGTGCCTGGAGTGTACGGGGACAGGGGGCCCTCCTAGCGGTTTCCGAGCAGTACTTC. The whole variable domain, remainder taken from reference TRBV30 and TRBJ2-7, is SQTIHQWPATLVQPVGSPLSLECTVEGTSNPNLYWYRQAAGRGLQLLFYSVGIGQISSEVPQNLSASRPQDRQFILSSKKLLLSDSGFYLCAWSVRGQGALLAVSEQYFGPGTRLTVT.

This clone has only one observation. At the DNA level, this CDR3 is encoded by other sequences in the same sample as well. The genes are TRBV19 and TRBJ1-4; TRBD1 matches 8 bases. CDR1 is LNHDA and CDR2 is SQIVND in the germline V gene (reference sequence). The CDR3 is 14 residues long. V shed 6 bases and J 5 bases; nucleotides not matched to a gene: 5. The CDR3 DNA sequence: TGTGCCAGTAGCCGACAGGGGAGGAATGAAAAACTGTTTTTT. Protein: CASSRQGRNEKLFF.

The chain recombines TRBV6-5 with TRBJ2-5, with a weak D call TRBD2 (6 bases). TRBJ2-7 matches the DNA end more closely, so the J call is doubtful. The CDR3 consists of 15 residues. Germline CDR1 reads MNHEY; CDR2 reads SVGAGI. CDR3 loop: CASSYEGVGGYEQYF. The CDR3 coding sequence is TGTGCCAGCAGTTACGAAGGGGTGGGGGGCTACGAGCAGTACTTC.

The CDR3 DNA reads as TGTGCCAGCAGCCAAACTAGCGGGAGGAGCACCGGGGAGCTGTTTTTT. Amino acids: CASSQTSGRSTGELFF. V usage is TRBV2 and J usage is TRBJ2-2; 12 bases map to TRBD2. The CDR3 sequence is 16 residues long. V was clipped by 6 bases and J by 4 bases; unmatched bases: 6. CDR1 is SNHLY, CDR2 FYNNEI, per germline. The variable domain in full, completed from reference TRBV2 and TRBJ2-2, reads EPEVTQTPSHQVTQMGQEVILRCVPISNHLYFYWYRQILGQKVEFLVSFYNNEISEKSEIFDDQFSVERPDGSNFTLKIRSTKLEDSAMYFCASSQTSGRSTGELFFGEGSRLTVL.

The sample holds one count of this clone. The chain uses TRBV19 and TRBJ2-1; D unresolved. The CDR3 extends over 16 amino acids. The germline V gene encodes CDR1 LNHDA and CDR2 SQIVND (reference sequence). The V end lost 0 bases, the J end lost 0 bases, and 9 bases lay between the germline ends. CDR3 in DNA: TGTGCCAGTAGTATAGATAGGTCCCTCTCCTACAATGAGCAGTTCTTC. Its protein product is CASSIDRSLSYNEQFF.

This sequence joins TRBV30 and TRBJ2-7; 9 bases align to TRBD1. There are 14 residues in the CDR3. Germline V gene sequence: CDR1 GTSNPN, CDR2 SVGIG (reference sequence). The V and J ends lost 5 bases and 3 bases, in that order; junction bases with no gene match: 8. The CDR3 sequence is CAWDTGTGFYEQYF. The DNA of the CDR3 is TGTGCCTGGGATACCGGGACAGGGTTCTACGAGCAGTACTTC.

The chain has TRBV5-6 and TRBJ2-3; D gene ambiguous. This CDR3 comprises 13 residues. Between the trimmed V and J ends, which lost 1 base and 2 bases, there was a span of 5 bases. Germline values: CDR1 SGHDT, CDR2 YYEEEE. CDR3 DNA: TGTGCCAGCAGCTTGAAACTCACAGATACGCAGTATTTT. Translated, it gives CASSLKLTDTQYF.

The chain is built from TRBV27 and TRBJ2-1; perhaps TRBD2 as D (5 bases). This CDR3 has 14 residues. V lost 7 bases, J lost 4 bases, and 14 bases lay in between. Germline CDR1 reads MNHEY; CDR2 reads SMNVEV (reference sequence). The CDR3 coding sequence is TGTGCCAGCAATGGAGCTAGCCCGTACAATGAGCAGTTCTTC. It translates to CASNGASPYNEQFF.

The V gene is TRBV28, the J gene TRBJ2-5; D possibly uses TRBD1 or TRBD2 (5 bases each). This CDR3 has 14 amino acids. V was trimmed by 3 bases and J by 5 bases, leaving 13 bases between them. Germline CDR1 MDHEN, CDR2 SYDVKM. This chain's CDR3 is CASSFPGKGETQYF. CDR3 coding DNA: TGTGCCAGCAGTTTTCCGGGGAAGGGGGAGACCCAGTACTTC. The whole variable domain, remainder taken from reference TRBV28 and TRBJ2-5, is DVKVTQSSRYLVKRTGEKVFLECVQDMDHENMFWYRQDPGLGLRLIYFSYDVKMKEKGDIPEGYSVSREKKERFSLILESASTNQTSMYLCASSFPGKGETQYFGPGTRLLVL.